This T cell receptor (beta chain) is from a study of blood T cell repertoires in COVID-19. Looking at the study overall: COVID-19 samples, acute and convalescent, were from the United States, Italy and Spain.

Cohort 3 donors counted as recovered after two negative PCRs, clearance, or resolved symptoms. In the original workflow: Reference gene primer amplification gave nucleated cell count estimates. Repertoires were generated with immunoSEQ multiplex PCR, while TCRdb's copy carries only in-frame clones and drops some. V, J and clone size are those of that table, while D and trimming were read from the DNA. The sample carries about 160,000 clones, about four fifths recorded once. The CDR3 sequence is 12 residues long. V lost 3 bases to trimming and J lost 4 bases, with 6 bases between them. Germline CDR1 is GTSNPN and CDR2 is SVGIG (reference sequence).

The J gene is TRBJ2-2, the V gene TRBV30, with D tentatively TRBD1 (5 bases). The material sequenced was PBMCs or T cells enriched from blood (not recorded which). This TCR derives from a woman in her sixties or seventies who had recovered from COVID-19. In nucleotides, the CDR3 is TGTGCCTGGAGGACAGTCACCGGGGAGCTGTTTTTT. It translates to CAWRTVTGELFF.